A selection of T cell receptor beta chains follows, all from one sample in a study of cytomegalovirus exposure and HLA in healthy donors. The method was immunoSEQ multiplex PCR; TCRdb's version includes in-frame clones alone and lacks a portion of them. The data show about 120,000 clones, over 8% seen once. What was sequenced was PBMCs. The receptors were gathered from a man under 40 in good health and CMV-seronegative. Both conserved end residues are part of each CDR3. D genes are given only for firm matches. Clone size, where shown, is once, few, many, or a class for clones that have expanded.

v_call: TRBV19; d_call: .; clone_size: few; j_call: TRBJ2-3; cdr3_aa: CASSRDKASTDTQYF; cdr3_nt: TGTGCCAGTAGTAGGGACAAGGCTAGCACAGATACGCAGTATTTT
v_call: TRBV4-1; d_call: TRBD2; clone_size: few; j_call: TRBJ2-1; cdr3_aa: CASSQDQRAGGPNEQFF; cdr3_nt: TGCGCCAGCAGCCAAGATCAACGAGCGGGAGGGCCCAATGAGCAGTTCTTC
v_call: TRBV10-1; d_call: TRBD2; clone_size: .; j_call: TRBJ2-7; cdr3_aa: CASIRSGRAKSYEQYF; cdr3_nt: TGCGCCAGCATACGGAGCGGGAGGGCCAAATCCTACGAGCAGTACTTC
v_call: TRBV2; d_call: .; clone_size: .; j_call: TRBJ1-3; cdr3_aa: CAHGAGNTIYF; cdr3_nt: TGTGCCCACGGGGCTGGAAACACCATATATTTT
v_call: TRBV30; d_call: .; clone_size: few; j_call: TRBJ2-7; cdr3_aa: CASRGGGSSYEQYF; cdr3_nt: TGTGCCTCGCGAGGGGGGGGGAGCTCCTACGAGCAGTACTTC
v_call: TRBV28; d_call: .; clone_size: .; j_call: TRBJ2-3; cdr3_aa: CASSPPGGTDTQYF; cdr3_nt: TGTGCCAGCAGTCCCCCGGGGGGCACAGATACGCAGTATTTT
v_call: TRBV28; d_call: TRBD2; clone_size: .; j_call: TRBJ2-3; cdr3_aa: CASSPSGSGTDTQYF; cdr3_nt: TGTGCCAGCAGTCCGAGCGGGAGTGGCACAGATACGCAGTATTTT
v_call: TRBV19; d_call: TRBD1; clone_size: .; j_call: TRBJ1-2; cdr3_aa: CASSNEGWTGTVYTF; cdr3_nt: TGTGCCAGTAGTAACGAGGGTTGGACAGGGACCGTCTACACCTTC
v_call: TRBV6-5; d_call: TRBD1; clone_size: .; j_call: TRBJ1-6; cdr3_aa: CASSWDSNNSPLHF; cdr3_nt: TGTGCCAGCAGCTGGGACAGTAATAATTCACCCCTCCACTTT
v_call: TRBV30; d_call: .; clone_size: .; j_call: TRBJ1-1; cdr3_aa: CAWTPGVLAFF; cdr3_nt: TGTGCCTGGACCCCAGGGGTGTTGGCTTTCTTT
v_call: TRBV6-5; d_call: .; clone_size: .; j_call: TRBJ1-3; cdr3_aa: CASSYDPGGENTIYF; cdr3_nt: TGTGCCAGCAGTTATGACCCCGGCGGGGAAAACACCATATATTTT
v_call: TRBV6-1; d_call: TRBD1; clone_size: .; j_call: TRBJ1-5; cdr3_aa: CASSAGTGNRFNQPQHF; cdr3_nt: TGTGCCAGCAGTGCCGGGACAGGGAATCGGTTCAATCAGCCCCAGCATTTT
v_call: TRBV7-6; d_call: .; clone_size: .; j_call: TRBJ2-5; cdr3_aa: CASSLGWQEQETQYF; cdr3_nt: TGTGCCAGCAGCTTAGGGTGGCAGGAACAAGAGACCCAGTACTTC
v_call: TRBV18; d_call: .; clone_size: few; j_call: TRBJ2-7; cdr3_aa: CASSPTRQVIPYEQYF; cdr3_nt: TGTGCCAGCTCACCCACTCGACAGGTAATACCCTACGAGCAGTACTTC
v_call: TRBV27; d_call: TRBD1; clone_size: few; j_call: TRBJ2-2; cdr3_aa: CASTKFLTGVVGELFF; cdr3_nt: TGTGCCAGCACCAAGTTCCTGACAGGGGTGGTTGGGGAGCTGTTTTTT
v_call: TRBV19; d_call: .; clone_size: .; j_call: TRBJ2-3; cdr3_aa: CASSIPAADTQYF; cdr3_nt: TGTGCCAGTAGTATACCGGCGGCCGATACGCAGTATTTT
v_call: TRBV5-4; d_call: TRBD2; clone_size: few; j_call: TRBJ2-1; cdr3_aa: CASSLGGGEGEQFF; cdr3_nt: TGTGCCAGCAGTTTGGGGGGGGGAGAAGGTGAGCAGTTCTTC
v_call: TRBV29-1; d_call: TRBD2; clone_size: few; j_call: TRBJ2-1; cdr3_aa: CSGTATSGYNEQFF; cdr3_nt: TGCAGCGGGACGGCGACTAGCGGTTACAATGAGCAGTTCTTC
v_call: TRBV9; d_call: TRBD2; clone_size: .; j_call: TRBJ2-7; cdr3_aa: CASSAERGNYEQYF; cdr3_nt: TGTGCCAGCAGCGCAGAGCGGGGGAACTACGAGCAGTACTTC
v_call: TRBV12-5; d_call: .; clone_size: few; j_call: TRBJ2-3; cdr3_aa: CASATDRGISTDTQYF; cdr3_nt: TGTGCTAGTGCCACGGACCGGGGAATCAGCACAGATACGCAGTATTTT
v_call: TRBV10-3; d_call: TRBD1; clone_size: few; j_call: TRBJ1-1; cdr3_aa: CAINKQGALNTEAFF; cdr3_nt: TGTGCCATCAATAAACAGGGGGCCCTGAACACTGAAGCTTTCTTT
v_call: TRBV7-9; d_call: .; clone_size: few; j_call: TRBJ2-1; cdr3_aa: CASSLSLQGFDEQFF; cdr3_nt: TGTGCCAGCAGCTTATCCCTACAGGGATTCGATGAGCAGTTCTTC
v_call: TRBV19; d_call: .; clone_size: .; j_call: TRBJ2-1; cdr3_aa: CASSIRQAAYNEQFF; cdr3_nt: TGTGCCAGTAGTATTCGTCAGGCTGCTTACAATGAGCAGTTCTTC
v_call: TRBV29-1; d_call: .; clone_size: .; j_call: TRBJ1-6; cdr3_aa: CSVAPLGHGLNNSPLHF; cdr3_nt: TGCAGCGTTGCCCCTCTCGGACACGGCCTCAATAATTCACCCCTCCACTTT
v_call: TRBV4-1; d_call: .; clone_size: .; j_call: TRBJ2-5; cdr3_aa: CASSQEDGGRETQYF; cdr3_nt: TGCGCCAGCAGCCAAGAAGACGGGGGGCGTGAGACCCAGTACTTC
v_call: TRBV7-2; d_call: .; clone_size: .; j_call: TRBJ2-7; cdr3_aa: CASSLRGKYEQYF; cdr3_nt: TGTGCCAGCAGCTTAAGAGGGAAGTACGAGCAGTACTTC
v_call: TRBV30; d_call: .; clone_size: .; j_call: TRBJ1-3; cdr3_aa: CASRVWDTTPAGNTIYF; cdr3_nt: TGTGCCTCAAGAGTCTGGGACACAACACCAGCTGGAAACACCATATATTTT
v_call: TRBV5-4; d_call: TRBD1; clone_size: .; j_call: TRBJ2-5; cdr3_aa: CASSRGQGMGETQYF; cdr3_nt: TGTGCCAGCAGCAGGGGACAGGGAATGGGAGAGACCCAGTACTTC
v_call: TRBV28; d_call: .; clone_size: .; j_call: TRBJ1-1; cdr3_aa: CASSRAGDNTEAFF; cdr3_nt: TGTGCCAGCAGTCGCGCAGGGGACAACACTGAAGCTTTCTTT
v_call: TRBV19; d_call: TRBD1; clone_size: .; j_call: TRBJ1-5; cdr3_aa: CASGTENQPQHF; cdr3_nt: TGTGCCAGCGGGACAGAAAATCAGCCCCAGCATTTT
v_call: TRBV7-6; d_call: .; clone_size: .; j_call: TRBJ2-7; cdr3_aa: CASSIDRSGEQYF; cdr3_nt: TGTGCCAGCAGCATTGACAGGTCGGGGGAGCAGTACTTC
v_call: TRBV7-9; d_call: TRBD1; clone_size: few; j_call: TRBJ1-1; cdr3_aa: CASSPRTGPTEAFF; cdr3_nt: TGTGCCAGCAGCCCCAGGACAGGGCCCACTGAAGCTTTCTTT
v_call: TRBV5-1; d_call: TRBD1; clone_size: .; j_call: TRBJ2-6; cdr3_aa: CASSYGTGSSGANVLTF; cdr3_nt: TGCGCCAGCAGCTACGGGACAGGGTCCTCTGGGGCCAACGTCCTGACTTTC
v_call: TRBV9; d_call: .; clone_size: few; j_call: TRBJ1-1; cdr3_aa: CASSVNPTGAEAFF; cdr3_nt: TGTGCCAGCAGCGTAAATCCCACGGGAGCTGAAGCTTTCTTT
v_call: TRBV5-6; d_call: TRBD1; clone_size: .; j_call: TRBJ2-3; cdr3_aa: CASSSDRGQSDTQYF; cdr3_nt: TGTGCCAGCAGCTCCGACAGGGGGCAATCAGATACGCAGTATTTT
v_call: TRBV7-3; d_call: TRBD2; clone_size: .; j_call: TRBJ2-3; cdr3_aa: CASSLDASGSGTDTQYF; cdr3_nt: TGTGCCAGCAGCTTAGATGCTAGCGGGAGCGGCACAGATACGCAGTATTTT
v_call: TRBV2; d_call: .; clone_size: few; j_call: TRBJ2-7; cdr3_aa: CATAGATHGEQYF; cdr3_nt: TGTGCCACCGCAGGGGCCACCCATGGGGAGCAGTACTTC
v_call: TRBV7-3; d_call: TRBD1; clone_size: .; j_call: TRBJ2-5; cdr3_aa: CASSQTGIYQETQYF; cdr3_nt: TGTGCCAGCAGCCAGACAGGGATTTACCAAGAGACCCAGTACTTC
v_call: TRBV19; d_call: .; clone_size: .; j_call: TRBJ2-7; cdr3_aa: CASSIIPGTQKYEQYF; cdr3_nt: TGTGCCAGTAGCATAATTCCCGGGACACAGAAATACGAGCAGTACTTC
v_call: TRBV11-3; d_call: .; clone_size: .; j_call: TRBJ2-2; cdr3_aa: CASSLDSPQGWGTGELFF; cdr3_nt: TGTGCCAGCAGCTTAGATTCCCCACAGGGTTGGGGAACCGGGGAGCTGTTTTTT
v_call: TRBV7-2; d_call: .; clone_size: few; j_call: TRBJ1-1; cdr3_aa: CASLRGAGATEAFF; cdr3_nt: TGTGCCAGCCTACGGGGGGCTGGTGCCACTGAAGCTTTCTTT
v_call: TRBV29-1; d_call: .; clone_size: .; j_call: TRBJ1-1; cdr3_aa: CSARRAGGGDTEAFF; cdr3_nt: TGCAGCGCCAGAAGGGCAGGTGGAGGTGACACTGAAGCTTTCTTT
v_call: TRBV5-1; d_call: .; clone_size: few; j_call: TRBJ2-5; cdr3_aa: CASSFRETQYF; cdr3_nt: TGCGCCAGCAGCTTCAGGGAGACCCAGTACTTC
v_call: TRBV9; d_call: .; clone_size: .; j_call: TRBJ2-5; cdr3_aa: CASSVNAGKETQYF; cdr3_nt: TGTGCCAGCAGCGTGAACGCGGGTAAAGAGACCCAGTACTTC
v_call: TRBV27; d_call: .; clone_size: few; j_call: TRBJ1-2; cdr3_aa: CASSLSGGTYGYTF; cdr3_nt: TGTGCCAGCAGTTTGTCGGGAGGGACCTATGGCTACACCTTC
v_call: TRBV19; d_call: .; clone_size: few; j_call: TRBJ1-5; cdr3_aa: CASRATGHNQPQHF; cdr3_nt: TGTGCCAGTAGGGCGACAGGTCATAATCAGCCCCAGCATTTT
v_call: TRBV18; d_call: .; clone_size: few; j_call: TRBJ1-1; cdr3_aa: CASSPPQGGRTEAFF; cdr3_nt: TGTGCCAGCTCGCCCCCACAGGGTGGTAGGACTGAAGCTTTCTTT
v_call: TRBV7-2; d_call: .; clone_size: few; j_call: TRBJ2-1; cdr3_aa: CASSSRVGEQFF; cdr3_nt: TGTGCCAGCAGCTCCAGGGTCGGTGAGCAGTTCTTC
v_call: TRBV18; d_call: .; clone_size: .; j_call: TRBJ1-1; cdr3_aa: CASSPGLVTEAFF; cdr3_nt: TGTGCCAGCTCACCAGGCCTGGTCACTGAAGCTTTCTTT
v_call: TRBV18; d_call: .; clone_size: .; j_call: TRBJ2-7; cdr3_aa: CASSPSGWTYEQYF; cdr3_nt: TGTGCCAGCTCACCATCGGGGTGGACCTACGAGCAGTACTTC
v_call: TRBV7-9; d_call: TRBD1; clone_size: many; j_call: TRBJ1-5; cdr3_aa: CASSSRGDQPQHF; cdr3_nt: TGTGCCAGCAGCTCCAGGGGGGATCAGCCCCAGCATTTT
v_call: TRBV25-1; d_call: .; clone_size: .; j_call: TRBJ2-1; cdr3_aa: CASSEYGSLAYNEQFF; cdr3_nt: TGTGCCAGCAGTGAATACGGGTCCCTCGCCTACAATGAGCAGTTCTTC